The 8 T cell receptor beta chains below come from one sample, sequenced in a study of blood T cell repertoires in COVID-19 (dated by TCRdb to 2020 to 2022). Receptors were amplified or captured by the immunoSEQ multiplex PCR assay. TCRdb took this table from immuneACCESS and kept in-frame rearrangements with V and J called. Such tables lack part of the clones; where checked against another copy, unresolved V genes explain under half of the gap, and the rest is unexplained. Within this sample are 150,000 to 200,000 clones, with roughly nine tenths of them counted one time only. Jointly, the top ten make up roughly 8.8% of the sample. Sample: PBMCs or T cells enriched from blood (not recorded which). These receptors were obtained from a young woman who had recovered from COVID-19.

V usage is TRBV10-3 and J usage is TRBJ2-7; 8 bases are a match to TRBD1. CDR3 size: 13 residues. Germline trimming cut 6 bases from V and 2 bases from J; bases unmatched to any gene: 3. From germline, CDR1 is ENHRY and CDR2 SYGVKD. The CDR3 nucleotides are TGTGCCATCAGCGACAGGGGCACCTACGAGCAGTACTTC. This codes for CAISDRGTYEQYF.

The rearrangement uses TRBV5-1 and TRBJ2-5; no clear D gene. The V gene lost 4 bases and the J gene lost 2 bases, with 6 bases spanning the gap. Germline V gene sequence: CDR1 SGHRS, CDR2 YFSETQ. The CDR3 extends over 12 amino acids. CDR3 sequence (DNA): TGCGCCAGCAGCCGTTTACAAGAGACCCAGTACTTC. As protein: CASSRLQETQYF.

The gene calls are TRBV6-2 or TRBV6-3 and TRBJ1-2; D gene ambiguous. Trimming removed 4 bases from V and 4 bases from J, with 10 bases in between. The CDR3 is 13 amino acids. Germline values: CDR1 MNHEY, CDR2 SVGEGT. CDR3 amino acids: CASSLLEFYGYTF. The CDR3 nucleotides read TGTGCCAGCAGTTTACTGGAGTTCTATGGCTACACCTTC.

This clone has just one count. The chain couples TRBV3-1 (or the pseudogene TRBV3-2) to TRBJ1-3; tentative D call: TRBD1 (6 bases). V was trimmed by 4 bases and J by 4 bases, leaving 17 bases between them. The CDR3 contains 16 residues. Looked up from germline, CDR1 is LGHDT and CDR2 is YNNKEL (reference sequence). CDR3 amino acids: CASSPYSGAGGNTIYF. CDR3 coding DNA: TGTGCCAGCAGCCCCTATTCAGGGGCAGGGGGAAACACCATATATTTT.

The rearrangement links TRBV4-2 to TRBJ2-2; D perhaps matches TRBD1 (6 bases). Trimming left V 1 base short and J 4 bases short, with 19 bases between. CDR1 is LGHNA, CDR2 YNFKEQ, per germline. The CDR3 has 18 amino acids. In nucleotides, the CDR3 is TGTGCCAGCAGCCAAGCGAGCTCGTACAGGGTGGGCACCGGGGAGCTGTTTTTT. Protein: CASSQASSYRVGTGELFF.

The CDR3 is CASSLGGTSGRETQYF. CDR3 bases: TGTGCCAGCAGCTTGGGGGGGACTAGCGGGAGAGAGACCCAGTACTTC. The chain employs TRBV5-8 and TRBJ2-5, with 14 bases lining up with TRBD2. Germline-derived CDR1 and CDR2 are SGHTS and YDEGEE. J gave up 4 bases and V 0 bases, and 2 bases lay outside the gene matches. The CDR3 runs 16 residues.

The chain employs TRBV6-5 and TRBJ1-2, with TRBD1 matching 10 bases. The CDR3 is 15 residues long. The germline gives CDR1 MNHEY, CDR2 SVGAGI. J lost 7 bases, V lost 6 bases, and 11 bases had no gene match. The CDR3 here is CASSHETGGGGGYTF. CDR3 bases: TGTGCCAGCAGCCATGAGACAGGGGGCGGAGGTGGCTACACCTTC.

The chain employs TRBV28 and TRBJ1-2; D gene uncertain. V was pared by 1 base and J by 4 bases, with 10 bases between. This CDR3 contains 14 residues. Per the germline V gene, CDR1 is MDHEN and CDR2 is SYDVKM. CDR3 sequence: CASSLSPQPYGYTF. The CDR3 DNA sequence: TGTGCCAGCAGTTTATCCCCACAGCCCTATGGCTACACCTTC.